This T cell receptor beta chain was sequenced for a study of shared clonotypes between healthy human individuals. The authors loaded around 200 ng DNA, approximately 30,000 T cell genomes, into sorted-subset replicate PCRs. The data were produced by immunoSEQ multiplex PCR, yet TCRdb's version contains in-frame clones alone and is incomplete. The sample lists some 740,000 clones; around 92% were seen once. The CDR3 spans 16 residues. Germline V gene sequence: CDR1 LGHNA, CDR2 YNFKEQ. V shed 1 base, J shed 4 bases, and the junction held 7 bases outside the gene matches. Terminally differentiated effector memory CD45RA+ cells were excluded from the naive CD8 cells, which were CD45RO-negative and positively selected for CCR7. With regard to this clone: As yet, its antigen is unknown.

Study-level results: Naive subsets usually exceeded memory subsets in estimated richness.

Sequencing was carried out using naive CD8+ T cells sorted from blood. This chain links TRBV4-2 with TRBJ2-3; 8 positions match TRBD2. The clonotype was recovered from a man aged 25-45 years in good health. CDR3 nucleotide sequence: TGTGCCAGCAGCCAAGCGGGGGGGGGTTCGTCAGATACGCAGTATTTT. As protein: CASSQAGGGSSDTQYF.